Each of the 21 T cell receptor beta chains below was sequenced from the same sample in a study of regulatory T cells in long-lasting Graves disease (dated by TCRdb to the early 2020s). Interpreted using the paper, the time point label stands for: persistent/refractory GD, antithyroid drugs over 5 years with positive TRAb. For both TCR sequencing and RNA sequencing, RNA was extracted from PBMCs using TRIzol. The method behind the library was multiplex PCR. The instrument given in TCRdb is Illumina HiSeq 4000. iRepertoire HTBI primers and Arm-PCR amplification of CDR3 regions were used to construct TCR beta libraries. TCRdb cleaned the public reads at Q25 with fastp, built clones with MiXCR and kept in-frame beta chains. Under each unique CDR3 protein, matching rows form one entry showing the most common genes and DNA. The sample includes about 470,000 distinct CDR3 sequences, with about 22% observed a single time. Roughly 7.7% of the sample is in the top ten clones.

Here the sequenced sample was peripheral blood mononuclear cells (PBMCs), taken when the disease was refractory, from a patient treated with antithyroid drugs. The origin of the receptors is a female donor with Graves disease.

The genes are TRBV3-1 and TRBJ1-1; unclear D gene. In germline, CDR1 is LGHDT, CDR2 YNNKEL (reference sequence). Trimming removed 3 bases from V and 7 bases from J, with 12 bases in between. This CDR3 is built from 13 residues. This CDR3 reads CASSHVVGNEAFF. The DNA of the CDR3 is TGTGCCAGCAGCCATGTCGTCGGGAATGAAGCTTTCTTT.

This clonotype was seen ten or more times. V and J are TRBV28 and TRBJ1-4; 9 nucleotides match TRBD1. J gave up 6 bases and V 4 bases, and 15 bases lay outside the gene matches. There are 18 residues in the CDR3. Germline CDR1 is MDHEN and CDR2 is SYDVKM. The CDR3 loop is CASSSRSSGTGNYEKLFF. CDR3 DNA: TGTGCCAGCAGTTCCCGCTCCTCCGGGACAGGGAATTATGAAAAACTGTTTTTT.

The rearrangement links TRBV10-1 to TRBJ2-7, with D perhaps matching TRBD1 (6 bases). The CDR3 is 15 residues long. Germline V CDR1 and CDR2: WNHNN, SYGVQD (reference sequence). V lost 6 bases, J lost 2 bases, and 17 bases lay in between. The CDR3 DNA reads TGCGCCAGCAGCCCCCACGACAGGCCTCCCTACGAGCAGTACTTC. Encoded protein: CASSPHDRPPYEQYF.

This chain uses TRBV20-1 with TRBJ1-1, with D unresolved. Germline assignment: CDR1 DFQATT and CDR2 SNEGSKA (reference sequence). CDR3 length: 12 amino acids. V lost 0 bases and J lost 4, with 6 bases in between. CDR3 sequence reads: CSAREDPTEAFF. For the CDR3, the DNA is TGCAGTGCTAGAGAGGATCCCACTGAAGCTTTCTTT.

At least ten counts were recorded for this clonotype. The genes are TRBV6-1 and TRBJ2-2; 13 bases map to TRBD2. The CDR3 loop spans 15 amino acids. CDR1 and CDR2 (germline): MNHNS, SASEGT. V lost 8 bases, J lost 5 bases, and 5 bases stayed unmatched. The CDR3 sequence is CASGLLAGGTGELFF. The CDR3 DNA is TGTGCCAGCGGATTACTAGCGGGGGGGACCGGGGAGCTGTTTTTT.

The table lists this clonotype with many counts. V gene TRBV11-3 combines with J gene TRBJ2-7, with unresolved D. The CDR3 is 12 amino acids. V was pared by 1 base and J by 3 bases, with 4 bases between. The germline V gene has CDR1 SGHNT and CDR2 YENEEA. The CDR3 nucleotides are TGTGCCAGCAGCTTAGCGAACTACGAGCAGTACTTC. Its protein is CASSLANYEQYF.

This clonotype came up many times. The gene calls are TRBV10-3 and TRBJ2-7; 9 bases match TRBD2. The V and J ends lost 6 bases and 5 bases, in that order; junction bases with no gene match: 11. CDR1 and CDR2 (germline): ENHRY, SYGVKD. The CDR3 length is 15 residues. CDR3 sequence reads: CAIRGGVAGVDEQYF. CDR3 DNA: TGTGCCATCAGGGGGGGAGTAGCGGGGGTCGACGAGCAGTACTTC.

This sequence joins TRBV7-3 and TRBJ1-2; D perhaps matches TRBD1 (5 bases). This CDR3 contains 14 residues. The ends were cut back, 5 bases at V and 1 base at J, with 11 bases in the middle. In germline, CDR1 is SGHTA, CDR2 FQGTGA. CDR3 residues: CASSPLTDNYGYTF. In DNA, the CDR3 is TGTGCCAGCAGCCCTCTGACAGATAACTATGGCTACACCTTC.

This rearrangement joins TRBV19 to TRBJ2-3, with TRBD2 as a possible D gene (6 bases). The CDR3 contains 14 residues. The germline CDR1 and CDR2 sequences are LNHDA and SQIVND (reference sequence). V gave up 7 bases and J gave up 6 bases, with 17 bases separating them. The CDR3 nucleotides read TGTGCCAGTACCGCCGGGACTTTCGTGGATACGCAGTATTTT. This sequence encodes CASTAGTFVDTQYF.

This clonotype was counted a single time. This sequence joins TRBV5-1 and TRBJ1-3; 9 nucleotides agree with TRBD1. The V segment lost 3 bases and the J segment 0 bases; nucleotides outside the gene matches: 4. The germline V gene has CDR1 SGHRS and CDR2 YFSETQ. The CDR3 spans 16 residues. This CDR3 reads CASSSTGQGSGNTIYF. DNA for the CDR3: TGCGCCAGCAGCTCCACGGGACAGGGCTCTGGAAACACCATATATTTT.

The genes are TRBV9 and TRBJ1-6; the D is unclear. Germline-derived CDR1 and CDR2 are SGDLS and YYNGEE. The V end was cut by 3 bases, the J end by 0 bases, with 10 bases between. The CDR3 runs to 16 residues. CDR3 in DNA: TGTGCCAGCAGCGGCTCCACCAGCTCCTATAATTCACCCCTCCACTTT. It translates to CASSGSTSSYNSPLHF.

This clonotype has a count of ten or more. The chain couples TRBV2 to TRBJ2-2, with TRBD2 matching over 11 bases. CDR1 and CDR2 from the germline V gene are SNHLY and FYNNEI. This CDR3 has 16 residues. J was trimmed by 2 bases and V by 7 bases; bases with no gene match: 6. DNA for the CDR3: TGTGCCAGCACCGAGGGACTAGCGGTTAACACCGGGGAGCTGTTTTTT. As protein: CASTEGLAVNTGELFF.

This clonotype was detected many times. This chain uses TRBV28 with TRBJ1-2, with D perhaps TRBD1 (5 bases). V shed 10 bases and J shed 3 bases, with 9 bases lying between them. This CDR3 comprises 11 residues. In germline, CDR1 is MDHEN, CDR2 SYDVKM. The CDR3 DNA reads TGTGCCACCGGGGCTTACTATGGCTACACCTTC. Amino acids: CATGAYYGYTF.

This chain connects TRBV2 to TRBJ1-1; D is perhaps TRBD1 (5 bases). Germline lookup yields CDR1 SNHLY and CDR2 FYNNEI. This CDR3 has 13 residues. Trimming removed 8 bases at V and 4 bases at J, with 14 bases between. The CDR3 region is CASGSDTFTEAFF. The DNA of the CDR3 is TGTGCCAGCGGATCGGACACTTTCACTGAAGCTTTCTTT.

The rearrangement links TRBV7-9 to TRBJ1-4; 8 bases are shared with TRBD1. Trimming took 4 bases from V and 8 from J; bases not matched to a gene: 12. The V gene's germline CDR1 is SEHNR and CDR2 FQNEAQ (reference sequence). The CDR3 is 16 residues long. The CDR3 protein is CASSSPNGRGQEKLFF. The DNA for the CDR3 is TGTGCCAGCAGCTCCCCCAATGGCAGGGGGCAGGAAAAACTGTTTTTT.

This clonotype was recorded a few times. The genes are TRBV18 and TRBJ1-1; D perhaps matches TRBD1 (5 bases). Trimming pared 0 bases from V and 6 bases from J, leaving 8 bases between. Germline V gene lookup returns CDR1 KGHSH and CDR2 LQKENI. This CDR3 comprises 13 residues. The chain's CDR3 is CASSPPGGAEAFF. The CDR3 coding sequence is TGTGCCAGCTCACCACCGGGGGGAGCTGAAGCTTTCTTT.

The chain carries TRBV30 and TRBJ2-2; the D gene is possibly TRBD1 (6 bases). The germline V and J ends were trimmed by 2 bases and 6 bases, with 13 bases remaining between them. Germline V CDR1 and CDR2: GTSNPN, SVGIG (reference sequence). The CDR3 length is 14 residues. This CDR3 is CAWSTGSWAGELFF. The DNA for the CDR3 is TGTGCCTGGAGTACAGGGAGTTGGGCCGGGGAGCTGTTTTTT. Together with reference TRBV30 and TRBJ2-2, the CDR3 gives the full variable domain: SQTIHQWPATLVQPVGSPLSLECTVEGTSNPNLYWYRQAAGRGLQLLFYSVGIGQISSEVPQNLSASRPQDRQFILSSKKLLLSDSGFYLCAWSTGSWAGELFFGEGSRLTVL.

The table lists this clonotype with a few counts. The CDR3 spells CASKGGLLNTEAFF. The CDR3 coding sequence is TGTGCCAGTAAAGGGGGCCTCCTGAACACTGAAGCTTTCTTT. The chain combines TRBV19 with TRBJ1-1, with TRBD1 matching 7 bases. The CDR3 runs to 14 residues. V shed 7 bases and J 0 bases; nucleotides not matched to a gene: 5. Germline V gene lookup returns CDR1 LNHDA and CDR2 SQIVND (reference sequence).

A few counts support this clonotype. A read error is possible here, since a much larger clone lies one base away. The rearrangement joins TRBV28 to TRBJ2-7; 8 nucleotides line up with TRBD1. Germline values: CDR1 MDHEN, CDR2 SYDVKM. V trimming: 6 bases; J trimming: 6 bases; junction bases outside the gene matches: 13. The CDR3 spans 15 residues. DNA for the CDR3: TGTGCCAGCAGGGCCCGGGACAGGACCTTCGGCGAGCAGTACTTC. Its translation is CASRARDRTFGEQYF.

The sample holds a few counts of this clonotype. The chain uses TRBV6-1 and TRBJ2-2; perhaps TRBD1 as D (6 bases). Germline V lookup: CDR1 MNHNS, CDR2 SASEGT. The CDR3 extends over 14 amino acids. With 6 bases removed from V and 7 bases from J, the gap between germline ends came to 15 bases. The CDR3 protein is CASRSRGINGELFF. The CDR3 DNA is TGTGCCAGCAGAAGCAGGGGTATAAACGGGGAGCTGTTTTTT.

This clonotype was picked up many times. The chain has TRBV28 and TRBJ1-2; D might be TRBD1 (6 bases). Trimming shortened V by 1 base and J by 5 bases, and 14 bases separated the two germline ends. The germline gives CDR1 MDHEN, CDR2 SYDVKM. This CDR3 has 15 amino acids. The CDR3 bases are TGTGCCAGCAGTTTATCGGGGGGCGCGGATTATGGCTACACCTTC. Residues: CASSLSGGADYGYTF.